This TCR beta chain stems from a study of T cell responses to AZD1222 COVID-19 vaccine. The data were produced by immunoSEQ multiplex PCR, yet TCRdb's version contains in-frame clones alone and is incomplete. The data show more than 50,000 clones, with about 91% seen just once and approximately 2.6% held by the top ten. Study conclusions and caveats: Reportedly, nearly half of unique spike TCRs recognized epitopes outside B.1.351/B.1.1.7 mutations. Compared with day 0, the breadth and depth of the Spike-specific TCR repertoire rose significantly after two doses of AZD1222.

This CDR3 spans 13 amino acids. V gave up 7 bases and J gave up 4 bases, with 10 bases separating them. Germline values: CDR1 LGHDT, CDR2 YNNKEL (reference sequence). Turning to this clone: What it binds is unknown.

This specimen was peripheral blood, taken 28 days after the second AZD1222 dose. This sequence originates from an adult who received the AZD1222 COVID-19 vaccine. V gene TRBV3-1 (or the pseudogene TRBV3-2) combines with J gene TRBJ2-2; D ambiguous. In DNA form, the CDR3 reads TGTGCCAGCACCTACGAAGGCACCGGGGAGCTGTTTTTT. Translated: CASTYEGTGELFF.